The sample holds one count of the clone carrying this TCR beta chain. The target antigen is unknown. These data originate in a study of long-term antiretroviral therapy in people with HIV. Findings and caveats of the study: Dating from about 2004 to 2017, the blood was possibly obtained under older ART regimens. Relative to control repertoires, HIV repertoires exhibited narrower CDR3 length ranges. Pre-ART expanded clones dominated the repertoire at every time point.

CDR3 size: 16 residues. The V gene's germline CDR1 is SGDLS and CDR2 YYNGEE. V dropped 3 bases and J dropped 5; count of bases not matched to a gene: 9. This was the immunoSEQ v3.0 assay at survey level. The method was immunoSEQ multiplex PCR; TCRdb's version includes in-frame clones alone and lacks a portion of them. The profile covers over 10,000 clones, with approximately 71% appearing a single time and approximately 20% taken by the ten largest. The United States was where all participants with HIV were treated. Sequencing used unsorted PBMCs, obtained 0.5 years before starting antiretroviral therapy. The rearrangement joins TRBV9 to TRBJ2-3; 10 bases fit TRBD2. This TCR was sampled from a woman in her thirties or forties with HIV. The DNA of the CDR3 is TGTGCCAGCAGCGCGACTAGCGGGCCCCGGAGAGATACGCAGTATTTT. Amino acids: CASSATSGPRRDTQYF.